Described below is a single T cell receptor beta chain sequence and its context. Its target is not known. This entry is derived from a study of shared clonotypes between healthy human individuals. Cells designated naive CD8 were CD45RO-negative and were positively selected for CCR7, with terminally differentiated effector memory CD45RA+ cells excluded. The donor population consisted of healthy HIV-negative adults with no recent acute infections or vaccinations. The genomic DNA of each subset was split evenly across several immunoSEQ plates. Profiled with immunoSEQ multiplex PCR; TCRdb holds only in-frame clones, not every one. Of about 1.9 million clones in the sample, just over 90% are singletons; the top ten hold under 2%. The germline CDR1 and CDR2 sequences are LGHNA and YNFKEQ. This CDR3 is built from 17 residues. V was clipped by 4 bases and J by 6 bases; unmatched bases: 10. Study-level points and caveats: Estimated richness values were generally larger in naive subsets than in memory subsets. The authors sampled blood alone, and tissue repertoires likely differ.

The chain uses TRBV4-2 and TRBJ2-2, with 11 bases identical to TRBD2. The sample taken for sequencing was naive CD8+ T cells from PBMCs. This receptor was identified in a man aged 18 to 29 in good health. Some clones in this sample may be carry-over from other donors' samples. CDR3 in amino acids: CASSLNVAGGPSGELFF. CDR3 nucleotide sequence: TGTGCCAGCAGCCTTAATGTAGCGGGAGGGCCTTCCGGGGAGCTGTTTTTT.